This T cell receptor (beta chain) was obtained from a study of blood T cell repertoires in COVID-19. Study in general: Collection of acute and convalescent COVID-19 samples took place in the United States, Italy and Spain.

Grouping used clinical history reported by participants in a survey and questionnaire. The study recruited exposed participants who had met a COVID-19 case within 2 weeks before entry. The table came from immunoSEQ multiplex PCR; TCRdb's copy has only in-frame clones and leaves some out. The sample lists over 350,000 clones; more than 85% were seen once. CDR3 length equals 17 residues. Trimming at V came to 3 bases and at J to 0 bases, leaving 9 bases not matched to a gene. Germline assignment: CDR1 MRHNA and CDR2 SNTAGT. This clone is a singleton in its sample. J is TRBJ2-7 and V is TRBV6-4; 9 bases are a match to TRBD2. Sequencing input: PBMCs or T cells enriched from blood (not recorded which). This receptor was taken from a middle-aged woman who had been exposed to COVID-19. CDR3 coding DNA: TGTGCCAGCAGTGATGGGCTAGCGGGACCCGGCTCCTACGAGCAGTACTTC. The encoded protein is CASSDGLAGPGSYEQYF.